Reported below is one T cell receptor beta chain. These data originate in a study of blood T cells in healthy people across ages. CDR3 length: 13 amino acids. V was pared by 7 bases and J by 4 bases, with 8 bases of the junction left unmatched. Germline CDR1 reads SQVTM; CDR2 reads ANQGSEA. The second PCR ran roughly 6 to 12 cycles with a sample-barcoded 5' primer and J-beta primers. MiXCR, applied by TCRdb to the 5' RACE reads, yields one record per CDR3 protein. The sample has a few hundred thousand distinct CDR3 sequences; about 49% are singletons. The sample comprised blood. The genes are TRBV29-1 and TRBJ2-5; TRBD1 matches 8 bases. The clonotype originates from a man in his fifties or sixties in good health. The CDR3 loop is CSATGTGGETQYF. The CDR3 DNA sequence: TGCAGCGCCACCGGGACAGGAGGAGAGACCCAGTACTTC.